Listed below are T cell receptor beta chains from one sample, sequenced in a study of T cell repertoires in cytomegalovirus infection. Their recognized antigens are unknown. TCRdb re-derived calls from the reads in MiXCR, one entry per CDR3 protein. The sample contains 570,000 or so distinct CDR3 sequences, 40% of which appear only once. Source: cultured PBMCs, taken from culture after CMV antigen stimulation. These receptor sequences come from a human donor in good health (CMV status not recorded). Some clones in this sample may be carry-over from other donors' samples. CDR3s include the opening cysteine and the closing phenylalanine or tryptophan. D genes are given only for firm matches. The size entry is marked missing in some rows and otherwise reads once, few, many or a size class.

j_gene,d_gene,v_gene,abundance,CDR3aa,CDR3nt
TRBJ1-4,-,TRBV18,few,CASSRASSYEKLFF,TGTGCCAGCTCGCGAGCTTCGTCGTATGAAAAACTGTTTTTT
TRBJ2-2,-,TRBV5-6,-,CASGRDSNTGELFF,TGTGCCAGCGGCCGGGACTCTAACACCGGGGAGCTGTTTTTT
TRBJ2-1,-,TRBV7-2,many,CASSFAGSYNEQFF,TGTGCCAGCAGCTTTGCGGGTTCCTACAATGAGCAGTTCTTC
TRBJ2-3,TRBD2,TRBV7-6,-,CASSSSGMGTDTQYF,TGTGCCAGCAGCTCCAGCGGGATGGGGACAGATACGCAGTATTTT
TRBJ1-6,-,TRBV19,few,CASKGSPFPGLISPLHF,TGTGCCAGTAAGGGCTCTCCCTTTCCCGGCCTCATTTCACCCCTCCACTTT
TRBJ1-3,TRBD1,TRBV12-3/TRBV12-4,few,CASKNRGPANTIYF,TGTGCCAGCAAAAACAGGGGCCCCGCAAACACCATATATTTT
TRBJ2-3,-,TRBV7-9,-,CASTLKRSGTDTQYF,TGTGCCAGCACCCTAAAGCGTAGTGGCACAGATACGCAGTATTTT
TRBJ2-1,TRBD1,TRBV20-1,-,CSARKPRDSSYNEQFF,TGCAGTGCGCGGAAGCCCCGGGACAGCTCCTACAATGAGCAGTTCTTC
TRBJ1-2,-,TRBV7-2,-,CASSSLADYGYTF,TGTGCCAGCAGCTCCCTAGCAGACTATGGCTACACCTTC
TRBJ1-5,TRBD1,TRBV28,-,CATGTVGAHSNQPQHF,TGTGCCACAGGGACAGTGGGGGCCCATAGCAATCAGCCCCAGCATTTT
TRBJ1-2,TRBD1,TRBV6-5,-,CASRLDRGLGYTF,TGTGCCAGCAGACTGGACAGGGGGCTTGGCTACACCTTC
TRBJ2-5,TRBD2,TRBV6-6,-,CASSYLSSGDQETQYF,TGTGCCAGCAGTTACTTGTCTAGCGGAGACCAAGAGACCCAGTACTTC
TRBJ1-2,-,TRBV7-2,few,CASSSQSGIQGANYGYTF,TGTGCCAGCAGTTCACAAAGTGGAATACAGGGCGCTAACTATGGCTACACCTTC
TRBJ2-7,-,TRBV7-2,-,CASSLAAARFYEQYF,TGTGCCAGCAGCTTAGCGGCGGCTAGATTTTACGAGCAGTACTTC
TRBJ2-1,TRBD2,TRBV20-1,-,CSARDLAAGGEQFF,TGCAGTGCTAGAGATCTAGCAGCGGGGGGCGAGCAGTTCTTC
TRBJ1-1,-,TRBV28,few,CASSLLGAGNTEAFF,TGTGCCAGCAGTTTACTGGGGGCGGGGAACACTGAAGCTTTCTTT
TRBJ2-7,-,TRBV4-3,few,CASSQDRDPYYEQYF,TGCGCCAGCAGCCAAGACCGGGACCCTTACTACGAGCAGTACTTC
TRBJ2-3,TRBD2,TRBV6-8,-,CASRETSGVTDTQYF,TGTGCCAGCAGGGAGACTAGCGGGGTCACAGATACGCAGTATTTT
TRBJ2-7,TRBD1,TRBV7-4,-,CASSSSDRGAHEQYF,TGTGCCAGCAGCTCCTCGGACAGGGGTGCCCACGAGCAGTACTTC
TRBJ2-1,TRBD1,TRBV7-9,-,CASSRQGRGNEQFF,TGTGCCAGCAGCCGACAGGGTCGGGGCAATGAGCAGTTCTTC
TRBJ2-1,TRBD2,TRBV27,-,CASSSWYETSGRNAYNEQFF,TGTGCCAGCAGTTCTTGGTATGAGACTAGCGGGAGGAACGCCTACAATGAGCAGTTCTTC
TRBJ1-4,-,TRBV12-3/TRBV12-4,few,CASSVGTASEKLFF,TGTGCCAGCAGCGTGGGGACGGCCAGTGAAAAACTGTTTTTT
TRBJ1-1,-,TRBV18,-,CASSRSVDSEAFF,TGTGCCAGCTCGCGCTCAGTCGACAGCGAAGCTTTCTTT
TRBJ2-3,-,TRBV28,few,CASSFSLVYPQYF,TGTGCCAGCAGTTTTAGCCTCGTGTACCCGCAGTATTTT
TRBJ2-7,TRBD1,TRBV4-3,-,CASSQARDSPYEQYF,TGCGCCAGCAGCCAAGCCAGGGACAGCCCCTACGAGCAGTACTTC
TRBJ2-1,-,TRBV29-1,-,CSVDPRGRNEQFF,TGCAGCGTTGACCCCCGGGGGCGAAATGAGCAGTTCTTC
TRBJ1-1,-,TRBV19,-,CASSIWQLNTEAFF,TGTGCCAGTAGTATTTGGCAGCTGAACACTGAAGCTTTCTTT
TRBJ1-3,-,TRBV2,-,CASRQDSGNTIYF,TGTGCCAGCAGGCAGGACTCTGGAAACACCATATATTTT
TRBJ2-3,-,TRBV27,few,CASSLEPRVTDTQYF,TGTGCCAGCAGTTTAGAGCCCCGGGTCACAGATACGCAGTATTTT
TRBJ1-5,-,TRBV15,-,CATKHSSQGPYSNQPQHF,TGTGCCACCAAGCACTCCAGCCAAGGGCCTTATAGCAATCAGCCCCAGCATTTT